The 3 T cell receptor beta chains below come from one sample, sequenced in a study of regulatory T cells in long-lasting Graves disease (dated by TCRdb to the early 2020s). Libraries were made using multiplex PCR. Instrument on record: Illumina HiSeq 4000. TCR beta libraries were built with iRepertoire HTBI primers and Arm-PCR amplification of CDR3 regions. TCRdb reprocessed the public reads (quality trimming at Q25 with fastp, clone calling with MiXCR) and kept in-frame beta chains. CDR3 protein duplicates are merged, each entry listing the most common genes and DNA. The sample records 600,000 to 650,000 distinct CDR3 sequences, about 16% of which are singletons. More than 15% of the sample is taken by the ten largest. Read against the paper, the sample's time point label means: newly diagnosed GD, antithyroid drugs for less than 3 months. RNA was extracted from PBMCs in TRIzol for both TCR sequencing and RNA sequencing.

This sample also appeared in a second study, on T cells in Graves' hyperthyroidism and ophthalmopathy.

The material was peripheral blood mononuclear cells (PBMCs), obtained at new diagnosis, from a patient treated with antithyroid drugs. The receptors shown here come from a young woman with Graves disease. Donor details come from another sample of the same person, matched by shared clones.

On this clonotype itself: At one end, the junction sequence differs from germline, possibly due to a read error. The CDR3 here is CATTGTGNFAFHGYAF. The DNA of the CDR3 is TGTGCCACCACCGGGACAGGGAATTTTGCGTTTCATGGCTACGCCTTC. The genes are TRBV7-9 and TRBJ1-2; 9 bases map to TRBD1. The germline CDR1 and CDR2 sequences are SEHNR and FQNEAQ (reference sequence). The CDR3 spans 16 residues.

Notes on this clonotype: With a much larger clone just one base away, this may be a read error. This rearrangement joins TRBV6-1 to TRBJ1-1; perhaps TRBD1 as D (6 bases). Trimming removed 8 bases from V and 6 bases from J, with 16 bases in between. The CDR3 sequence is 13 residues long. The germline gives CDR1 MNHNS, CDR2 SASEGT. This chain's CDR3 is CASGKGGRAEAFF. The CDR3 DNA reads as TGTGCCAGCGGTAAGGGGGGAAGGGCTGAAGCTTTCTTT.

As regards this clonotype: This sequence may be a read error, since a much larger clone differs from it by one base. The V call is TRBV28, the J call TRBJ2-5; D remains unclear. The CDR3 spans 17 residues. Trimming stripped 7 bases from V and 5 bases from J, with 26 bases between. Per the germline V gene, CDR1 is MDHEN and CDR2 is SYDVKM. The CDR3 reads CASNTLSKLIEVETQYF. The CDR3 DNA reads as TGTGCCAGCAATACGCTCAGTAAATTAATAGAAGTGGAGACCCAGTACTTC.